This T cell receptor (beta chain) emerged from a study of CXCR3-negative and CXCR3-positive naive CD8 T cells. General study points: Greater hydrophobicity was found in TRB CDR3s of CXCR3-positive naive cells than of CXCR3-negative naive cells.

Germline CDR1 LGHNA, CDR2 YNFKEQ. There are 16 residues in the CDR3. Concerning this clonotype: Its target is unknown.

UMI-labeled 5' RACE TRB cDNA libraries were prepared from the cells. Using the 5' RACE reads, TCRdb records one entry per CDR3 protein without DNA. The listing contains 85,000 to 130,000 distinct CDR3 sequences. The chain is built from TRBV4-2 and TRBJ1-2; with no DNA, the TCRdb D assignment of TRBD1 cannot be verified. Sequenced: naive CXCR3+ CD8+ T cells from blood. Subset in this sample: CD45RO-CCR7+CD27+CD95- naive CD8+ T cells expressing CXCR3 (TNR3+). The sequence derives from a human donor in good health. Some clones in this sample may be carry-over from other donors' samples. CDR3 sequence reads: CASSQEGQSYNYGYTF.